Sequencing of this T cell receptor beta chain was carried out in a study of cytomegalovirus exposure and HLA in healthy donors. Study summary: There were a few hundred genotyped donors. Of these, 75% to 85% fell in the genetic ancestry cluster associated with self-reported Caucasian donors. Findings and limits, study-wide: A list of 150 or so TCR beta chains associated with cytomegalovirus was given. A later analysis found common viral pathogens apparently linked to several of the most significant clusters. In vitro data verified a few CMV-associated chains as specific for CMV antigens.

About this clone itself: Its antigen remains unidentified.

Amplification used 60 Vbeta primers and 13 Jbeta primers. The method was immunoSEQ multiplex PCR; TCRdb's version includes in-frame clones alone and lacks a portion of them. Found here are 80,000 to 100,000 clones, more than 60% of them singletons; the top ten hold roughly 6.6%. The trim removed 11 bases at V and 4 bases at J, leaving 7 bases unmatched. This CDR3 has 12 residues. From germline, CDR1 is SGHAT and CDR2 FQNNGV. The sequence derives from a man aged 45-60 years in good health and CMV-seropositive. Sequencing was performed on PBMCs. J is TRBJ1-2 and V is TRBV11-2, with TRBD1 matching 7 bases. DNA for the CDR3: TGTGCCGCGGGGACAGAATCCTATGGCTACACCTTC. This encodes CAAGTESYGYTF.